Only a few counts were recorded for the clone carrying this T cell receptor beta chain. The antigen is undetermined. This CDR3 comprises 15 residues. The J segment lost 1 base and the V segment lost 1 base, leaving 3 bases of the junction unmatched. From germline, CDR1 is SGHRS and CDR2 YFSETQ. The sample originates from a study of blood T cells in healthy people across ages. Study summary: Capture via template switching afforded approximately one barcoded beta molecule per two T cells.

Study-level findings and limits: Per million T cells, TCR beta diversity dropped roughly linearly as age increased.

Together with a sample-barcoded 5' primer, a J-beta primer mix was included in a second PCR lasting roughly 7 to 11 cycles. MiXCR, applied by TCRdb to the 5' RACE reads, yields one record per CDR3 protein. The profile shows over 1.5 million distinct CDR3 sequences, 49% of them singletons. The chain links TRBV5-1 to TRBJ2-3; 7 nucleotides align to TRBD2. Sequenced material: blood. The sequence derives from a woman aged 40 to 55 in good health. CDR3 bases: TGCGCCAGCAGCTTGCGGGGGGTAGGCACAGATACGCAGTATTTT. It is translated as CASSLRGVGTDTQYF.